The 4 T cell receptor beta chains listed next were all sequenced from one sample in a study of identical twins. TCRdb reanalysed the 5' RACE reads using MiXCR and keeps one entry per CDR3 protein. The sample contains some 730,000 distinct CDR3 sequences, about 18% of which appear only once. These data were also filed under a second study, of T cells expressing NK-cell markers.

Sequencing was carried out using PBMCs. These receptors all come from a woman between 18 and 29 years old in good health.

This clonotype has just a few counts. V usage is TRBV5-1 and J usage is TRBJ2-2, with D possibly TRBD2 on 6 matching bases. This CDR3 spans 16 amino acids. The V end lost 4 bases, the J end lost 4 bases, and 17 bases lay between the germline ends. Germline V CDR1 and CDR2: SGHRS, YFSETQ. DNA for the CDR3: TGCGCCAGCAGCCCCGACGGAGGGATCGGCACCGGGGAGCTGTTTTTT. Protein product: CASSPDGGIGTGELFF.

This clonotype turned up a few times. J is TRBJ2-2 and V is TRBV20-1, with 13 nucleotides matching TRBD2. The CDR3 covers 16 residues. Trimming cost V 0 bases and J 5 bases; bases outside gene matches: 3. Germline V lookup: CDR1 DFQATT, CDR2 SNEGSKA (reference sequence). CDR3 nucleotides: TGCAGTGCTAGAGAGGGGACTAGCGGGGCGACCGGGGAGCTGTTTTTT. Translated, it gives CSAREGTSGATGELFF.

This chain uses TRBV14 with TRBJ2-7; D possibly corresponds to TRBD2 (7 bases). V was clipped by 2 bases and J by 5 bases, with 13 bases between them. CDR1 is SGHDN and CDR2 is FVKESK in the germline V gene. The CDR3 runs 14 residues. The CDR3 region has the DNA TGTGCCAGCAGCCAACGAGGGGGGGTCAACGAGCAGTACTTC. As protein: CASSQRGGVNEQYF.

The chain uses TRBV29-1 and TRBJ2-1; TRBD2 agrees at 8 bases. Per the germline V gene, CDR1 is SQVTM and CDR2 is ANQGSEA. Trimming removed 8 bases from V and 4 bases from J; junction bases left unmatched: 7. The CDR3 has 13 amino acids. In DNA, the CDR3 is TGCAGCTCGAGCGGGAGTCGGTACAATGAGCAGTTCTTC. This codes for CSSSGSRYNEQFF.